One and the same sample provided the 2 T cell receptor beta chains below, sequenced in a study of T cell repertoires in cytomegalovirus infection. TCRdb analysed the reads with MiXCR anew, one entry per CDR3 protein. The table lists about 89,000 distinct CDR3 sequences, approximately 30% of them singletons, with 71% in the top ten. Which antigens these TCRs recognize remains unknown. The specimen comprised CD8+ T cells from cultured PBMCs, sampled from culture after CMV antigen stimulation. The receptors here all came from a human donor in good health (CMV status not recorded). Some clones in this sample may be carry-over from other donors' samples.

A few counts support this clonotype. The rearrangement links TRBV19 to TRBJ1-2; D remains ambiguous. Germline V lookup: CDR1 LNHDA, CDR2 SQIVND (reference sequence). Trimming shortened V by 0 bases and J by 2 bases, and 7 bases separated the two germline ends. CDR3 length: 14 residues. The CDR3 here is CASSIDTSNYGYTF. CDR3 in DNA: TGTGCCAGTAGTATAGATACCAGCAACTATGGCTACACCTTC.

This clonotype was observed a few times. CDR3 sequence: CASSAWEASGNTIYF. In DNA, the CDR3 is TGTGCCAGCAGCGCCTGGGAAGCCTCTGGAAACACCATATATTTT. V and J are TRBV9 and TRBJ1-3; the D is unclear. The CDR3 runs 15 residues. V gave up 3 bases and J gave up 0 bases, with 10 bases separating them. Per germline, CDR1 SGDLS and CDR2 YYNGEE.